The following is a T cell receptor beta chain sequence with its context. Its antigen remains unidentified. V lost 0 bases and J lost 1, with 15 bases in between. The length of the CDR3 is 17 residues. Germline CDR1 is MGHRA and CDR2 is YSYEKL. The method was immunoSEQ multiplex PCR; TCRdb's version includes in-frame clones alone and lacks a portion of them. The data show over 200,000 clones, with 75% to 90% seen just once and around 5.6% held by the top ten. This sample was included in a study of cytomegalovirus exposure and HLA in healthy donors. Study conclusions and caveats: Some TCR beta chains (approximately 180 of them) were listed as cytomegalovirus-associated.

Input material: PBMCs. The chain recombines TRBV4-1 with TRBJ1-2, with a tentative D call TRBD1 (5 bases). This clonotype originated in a woman in her late teens or twenties in good health and CMV-seronegative. CDR3 sequence: CASSQDTEIGGNYGYTF. CDR3 nucleotide sequence: TGCGCCAGCAGCCAAGATACAGAGATCGGGGGTAACTATGGCTACACCTTC.